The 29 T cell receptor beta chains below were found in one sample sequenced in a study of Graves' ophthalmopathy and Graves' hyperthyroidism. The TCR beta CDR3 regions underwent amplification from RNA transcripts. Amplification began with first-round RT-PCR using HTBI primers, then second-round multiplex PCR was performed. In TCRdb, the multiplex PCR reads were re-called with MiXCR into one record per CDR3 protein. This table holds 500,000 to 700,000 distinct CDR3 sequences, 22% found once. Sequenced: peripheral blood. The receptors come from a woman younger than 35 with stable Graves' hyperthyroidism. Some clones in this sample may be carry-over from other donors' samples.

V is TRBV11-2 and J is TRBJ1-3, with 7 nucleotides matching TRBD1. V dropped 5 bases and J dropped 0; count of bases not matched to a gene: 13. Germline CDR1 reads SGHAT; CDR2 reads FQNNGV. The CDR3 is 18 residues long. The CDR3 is CASSRPRQGSSSGNTIYF. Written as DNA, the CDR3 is TGTGCCAGCAGCCGACCCCGACAGGGTTCCTCCTCTGGAAACACCATATATTTT.

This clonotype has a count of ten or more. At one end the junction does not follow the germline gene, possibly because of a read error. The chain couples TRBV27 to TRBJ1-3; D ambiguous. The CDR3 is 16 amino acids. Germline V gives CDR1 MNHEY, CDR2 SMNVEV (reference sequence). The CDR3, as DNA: TGTGCCAGCAGCTTATCGATACCAGGCTCTGGAAACACCATATATTTT. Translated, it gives CASSLSIPGSGNTIYF.

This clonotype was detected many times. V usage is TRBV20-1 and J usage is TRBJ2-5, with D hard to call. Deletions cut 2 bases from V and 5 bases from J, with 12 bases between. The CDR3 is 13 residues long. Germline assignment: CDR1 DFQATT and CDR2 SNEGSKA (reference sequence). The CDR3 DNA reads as TGCAGTGCTAGAAGGGTCCTACGGGAGACCCAGTACTTC. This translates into CSARRVLRETQYF.

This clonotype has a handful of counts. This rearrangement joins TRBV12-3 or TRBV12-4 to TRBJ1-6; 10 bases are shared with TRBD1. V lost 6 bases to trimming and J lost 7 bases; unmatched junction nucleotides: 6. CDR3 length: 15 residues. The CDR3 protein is CASSRGQGGNSPLHF. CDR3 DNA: TGTGCCAGCAGCCGTGGACAGGGGGGGAATTCACCCCTCCACTTT.

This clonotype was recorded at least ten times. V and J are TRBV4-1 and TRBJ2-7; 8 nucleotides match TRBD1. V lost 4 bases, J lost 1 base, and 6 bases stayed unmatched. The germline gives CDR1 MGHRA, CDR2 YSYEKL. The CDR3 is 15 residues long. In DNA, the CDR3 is TGCGCCAGCAGCCTCCTCACAGGGGGGTCCTACGAGCAGTACTTC. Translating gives CASSLLTGGSYEQYF.

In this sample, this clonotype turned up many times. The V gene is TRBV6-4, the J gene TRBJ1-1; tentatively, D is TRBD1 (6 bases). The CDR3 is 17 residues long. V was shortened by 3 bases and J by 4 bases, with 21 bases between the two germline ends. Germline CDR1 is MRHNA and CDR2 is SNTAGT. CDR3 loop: CASSDLPRLGAPTEAFF. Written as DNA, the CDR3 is TGTGCCAGCAGTGATCTCCCCCGGCTGGGGGCGCCCACTGAAGCTTTCTTT.

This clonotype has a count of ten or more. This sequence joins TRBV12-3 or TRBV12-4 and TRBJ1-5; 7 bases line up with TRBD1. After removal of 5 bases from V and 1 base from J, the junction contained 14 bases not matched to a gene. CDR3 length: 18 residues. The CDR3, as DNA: TGTGCCAGCAGTAACAGGGGAGGAGGGATAAGGAGCAATCAGCCCCAGCATTTT. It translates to CASSNRGGGIRSNQPQHF.

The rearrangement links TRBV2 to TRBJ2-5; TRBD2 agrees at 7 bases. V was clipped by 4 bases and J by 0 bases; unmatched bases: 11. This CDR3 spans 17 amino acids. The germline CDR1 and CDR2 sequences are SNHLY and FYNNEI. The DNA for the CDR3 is TGTGCCAGCAGTGCTAGGGGCGGGGGACCGTACCAAGAGACCCAGTACTTC. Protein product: CASSARGGGPYQETQYF.

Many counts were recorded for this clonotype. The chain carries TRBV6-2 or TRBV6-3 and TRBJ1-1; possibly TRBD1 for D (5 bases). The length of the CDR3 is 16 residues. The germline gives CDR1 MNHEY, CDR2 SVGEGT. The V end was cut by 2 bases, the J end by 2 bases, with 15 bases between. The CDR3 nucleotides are TGTGCCAGCAGTTACACCGCTCCCGGGGCAAACACTGAAGCTTTCTTT. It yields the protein CASSYTAPGANTEAFF.

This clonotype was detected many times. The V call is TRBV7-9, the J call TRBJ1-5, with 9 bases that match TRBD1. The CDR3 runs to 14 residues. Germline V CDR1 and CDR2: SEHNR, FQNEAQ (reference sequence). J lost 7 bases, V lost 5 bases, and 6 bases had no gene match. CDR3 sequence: CASSLDRGRQPQHF. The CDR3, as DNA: TGTGCCAGCAGCCTCGACAGGGGGAGGCAGCCCCAGCATTTT.

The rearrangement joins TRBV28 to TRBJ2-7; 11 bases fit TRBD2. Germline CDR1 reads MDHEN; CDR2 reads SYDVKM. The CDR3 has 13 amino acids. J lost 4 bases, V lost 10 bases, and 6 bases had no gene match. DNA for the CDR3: TGTGCCACCCACCCTAGCGGGGGGTACGAGCAGTACTTC. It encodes CATHPSGGYEQYF.

CDR3 DNA: TGTGCCAGCAGTTTATTGCCCGGTATGAACACTGAAGCTTTCTTT. It yields the protein CASSLLPGMNTEAFF. The J gene is TRBJ1-1, the V gene TRBV28; D is uncertain. Germline CDR1 MDHEN, CDR2 SYDVKM. V was shortened by 1 base and J by 0 bases, with 9 bases between the two germline ends. The CDR3 is made up of 15 amino acids. Based on the CDR3 plus reference TRBV28 and TRBJ1-1, the full variable domain is DVKVTQSSRYLVKRTGEKVFLECVQDMDHENMFWYRQDPGLGLRLIYFSYDVKMKEKGDIPEGYSVSREKKERFSLILESASTNQTSMYLCASSLLPGMNTEAFFGQGTRLTVV.

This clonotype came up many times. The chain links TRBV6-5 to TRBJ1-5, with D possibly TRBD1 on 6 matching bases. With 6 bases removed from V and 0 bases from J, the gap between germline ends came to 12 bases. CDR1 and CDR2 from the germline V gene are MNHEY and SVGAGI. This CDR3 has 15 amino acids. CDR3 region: CASRRDTRSNQPQHF. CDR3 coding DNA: TGTGCCAGCAGGCGGGACACCCGTAGCAATCAGCCCCAGCATTTT.

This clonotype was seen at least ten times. CDR3 DNA sequence: TGTGCCAGCAGTGAACCGAACACTGAAGCTTTCTTT. Amino acid sequence: CASSEPNTEAFF. This sequence joins TRBV6-1 and TRBJ1-1; unclear D gene. Trimming cost V 2 bases and J 1 base, with 2 bases left between them. This CDR3 spans 12 amino acids. Germline CDR1 and CDR2: MNHNS and SASEGT.

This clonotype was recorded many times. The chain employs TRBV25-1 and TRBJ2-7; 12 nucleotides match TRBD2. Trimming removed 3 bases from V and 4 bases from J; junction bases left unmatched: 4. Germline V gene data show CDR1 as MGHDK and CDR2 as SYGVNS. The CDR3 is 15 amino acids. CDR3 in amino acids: CASSDPTSGSYEQYF. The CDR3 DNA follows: TGTGCCAGCAGTGACCCGACTAGCGGGAGTTACGAGCAGTACTTC.

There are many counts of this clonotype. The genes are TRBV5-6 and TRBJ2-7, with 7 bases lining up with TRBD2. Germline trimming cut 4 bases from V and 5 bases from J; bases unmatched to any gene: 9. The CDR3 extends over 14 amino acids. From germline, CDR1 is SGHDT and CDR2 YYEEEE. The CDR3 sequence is CASSPPQGGDEQYF. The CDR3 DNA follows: TGTGCCAGCAGCCCACCTCAGGGAGGGGACGAGCAGTACTTC.

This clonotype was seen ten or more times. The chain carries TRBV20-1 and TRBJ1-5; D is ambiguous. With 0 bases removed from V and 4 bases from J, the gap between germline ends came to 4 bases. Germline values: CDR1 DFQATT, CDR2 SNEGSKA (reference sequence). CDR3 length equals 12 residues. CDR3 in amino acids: CSARETNQPQHF. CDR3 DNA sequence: TGCAGTGCTAGAGAGACGAATCAGCCCCAGCATTTT.

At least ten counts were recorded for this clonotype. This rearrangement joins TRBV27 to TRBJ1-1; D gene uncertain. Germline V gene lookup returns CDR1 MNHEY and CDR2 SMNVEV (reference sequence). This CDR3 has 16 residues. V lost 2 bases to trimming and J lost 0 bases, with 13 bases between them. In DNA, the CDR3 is TGTGCCAGCAGTTTACAGCCCGGCAGAGTGAACACTGAAGCTTTCTTT. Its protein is CASSLQPGRVNTEAFF.

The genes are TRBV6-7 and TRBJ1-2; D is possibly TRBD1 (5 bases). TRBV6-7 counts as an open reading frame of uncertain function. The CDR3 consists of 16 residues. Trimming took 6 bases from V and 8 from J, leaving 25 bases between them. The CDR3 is CASSPALRDSPGGYTF. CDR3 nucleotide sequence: TGTGCCAGCAGCCCAGCTTTGCGCGACAGCCCGGGAGGCTACACCTTC.

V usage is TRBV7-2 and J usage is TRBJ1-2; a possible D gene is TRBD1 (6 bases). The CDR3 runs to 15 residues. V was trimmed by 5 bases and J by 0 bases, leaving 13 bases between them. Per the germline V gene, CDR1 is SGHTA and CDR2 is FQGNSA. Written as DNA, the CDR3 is TGTGCCAGCAGCCTGGGACATACCACTAACTATGGCTACACCTTC. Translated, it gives CASSLGHTTNYGYTF.

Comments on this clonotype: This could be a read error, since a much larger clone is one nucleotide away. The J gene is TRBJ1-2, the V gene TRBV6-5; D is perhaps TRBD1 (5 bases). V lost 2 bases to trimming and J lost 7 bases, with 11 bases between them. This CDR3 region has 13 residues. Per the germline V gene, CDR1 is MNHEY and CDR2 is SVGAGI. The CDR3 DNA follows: TGTGCCAGCAGTTACCGGGACTCCTCTGGCTACACCTTC. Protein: CASSYRDSSGYTF.

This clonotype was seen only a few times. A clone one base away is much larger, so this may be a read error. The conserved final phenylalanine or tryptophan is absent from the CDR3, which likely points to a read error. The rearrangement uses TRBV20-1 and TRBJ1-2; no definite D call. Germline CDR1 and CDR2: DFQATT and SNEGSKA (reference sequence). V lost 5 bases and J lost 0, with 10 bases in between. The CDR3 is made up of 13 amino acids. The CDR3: CSAGAGTNYGYTV. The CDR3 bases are TGCAGTGCTGGAGCCGGGACTAACTATGGCTACACCGTC.

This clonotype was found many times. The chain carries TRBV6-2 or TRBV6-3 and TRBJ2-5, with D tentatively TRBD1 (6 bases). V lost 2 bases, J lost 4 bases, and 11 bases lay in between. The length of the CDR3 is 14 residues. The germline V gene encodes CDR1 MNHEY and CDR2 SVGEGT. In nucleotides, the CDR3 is TGTGCCAGCAGTTACGGGGGCAGGGTAGAGACCCAGTACTTC. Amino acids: CASSYGGRVETQYF.

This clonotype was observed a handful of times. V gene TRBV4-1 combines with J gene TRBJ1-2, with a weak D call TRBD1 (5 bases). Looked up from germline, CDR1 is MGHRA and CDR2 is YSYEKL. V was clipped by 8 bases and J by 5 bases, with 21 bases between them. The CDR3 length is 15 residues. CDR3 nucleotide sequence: TGCGCCAGCCACCCCCAGAGGGGAAGATTTTATGGCTACACCTTC. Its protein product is CASHPQRGRFYGYTF.

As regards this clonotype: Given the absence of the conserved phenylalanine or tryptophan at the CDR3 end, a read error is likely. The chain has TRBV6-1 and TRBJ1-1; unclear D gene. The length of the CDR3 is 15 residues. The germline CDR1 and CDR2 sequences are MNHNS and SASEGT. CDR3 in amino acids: CANSELSVMNTEAFL. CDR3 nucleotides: TGTGCCAACAGTGAACTATCGGTTATGAACACTGAAGCTTTCCTT.

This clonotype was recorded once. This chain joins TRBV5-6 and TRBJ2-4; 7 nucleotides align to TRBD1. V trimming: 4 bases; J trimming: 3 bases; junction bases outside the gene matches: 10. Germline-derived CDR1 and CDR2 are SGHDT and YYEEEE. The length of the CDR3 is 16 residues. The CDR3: CASSITIQGVKNIQYF. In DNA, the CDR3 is TGTGCCAGCAGCATAACTATTCAGGGGGTCAAAAACATTCAGTACTTC.

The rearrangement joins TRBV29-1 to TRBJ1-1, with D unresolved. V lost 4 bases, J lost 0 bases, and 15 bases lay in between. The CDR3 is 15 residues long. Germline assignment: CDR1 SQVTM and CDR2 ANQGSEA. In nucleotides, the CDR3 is TGCAGCGTTGGGCTCTTGGGCACGGTGAACACTGAAGCTTTCTTT. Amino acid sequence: CSVGLLGTVNTEAFF.

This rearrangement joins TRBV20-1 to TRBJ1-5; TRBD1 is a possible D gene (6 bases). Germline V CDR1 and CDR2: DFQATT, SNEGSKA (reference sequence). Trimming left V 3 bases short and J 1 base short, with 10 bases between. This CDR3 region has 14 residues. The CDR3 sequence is CSASWGLSNQPQHF. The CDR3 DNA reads TGCAGTGCTAGCTGGGGGCTCAGCAATCAGCCCCAGCATTTT.

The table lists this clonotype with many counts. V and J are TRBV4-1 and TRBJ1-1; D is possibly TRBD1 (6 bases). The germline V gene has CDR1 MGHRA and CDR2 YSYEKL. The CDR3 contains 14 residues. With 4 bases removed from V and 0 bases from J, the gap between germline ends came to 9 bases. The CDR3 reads CASSPGQMNTEAFF. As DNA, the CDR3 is TGCGCCAGCAGCCCCGGACAGATGAACACTGAAGCTTTCTTT.